A single sample is the source of the 12 T cell receptor beta chains below, sequenced in a study of CXCR3-negative and CXCR3-positive naive CD8 T cells. Findings of the study overall: CXCR3-positive naive cells carried more hydrophobic TRB CDR3s than CXCR3-negative ones.

Their cognate antigens are unknown. Researchers prepared the TRB cDNA libraries using 5' RACE with UMI labels. TCRdb re-called the 5' RACE reads and catalogs CDR3 proteins one per entry, DNA excluded. This sample's table has 85,000 to 90,000 distinct CDR3 sequences. What was sequenced was naive CXCR3+ CD8+ T cells from blood. As for subset: CD45RO-CCR7+CD27+CD95- naive CD8+ T cells expressing CXCR3 (TNR3+). Receptors were obtained from a human donor in good health. Some clones in this sample may be carry-over from other donors' samples.

The chain carries TRBV29-1 and TRBJ1-4. Per the germline V gene, CDR1 is SQVTM and CDR2 is ANQGSEA. This CDR3 spans 11 amino acids. The CDR3 here is CSVVVGEKLFF. Complete variable domain (other parts from reference TRBV29-1 and TRBJ1-4): SAVISQKPSRDICQRGTSLTIQCQVDSQVTMMFWYRQQPGQSLTLIATANQGSEATYESGFVIDKFPISRPNLTFSTLTVSNMSPEDSSIYLCSVVVGEKLFFGSGTQLSVL.

The chain recombines TRBV20-1 with TRBJ1-1. The CDR3 length is 12 residues. CDR1 is DFQATT and CDR2 is SNEGSKA in the germline V gene (reference sequence). The CDR3 is CSLPAGSAEAFF.

The chain uses TRBV19 and TRBJ1-5; the D gene TCRdb calls, TRBD1, cannot be checked with no DNA. CDR1 is LNHDA and CDR2 is SQIVND in the germline V gene (reference sequence). The CDR3 runs to 13 residues. CDR3 residues: CASQGNSNQPQHF.

Here the CDR3 reads CATSRDGGGSQPQHF. The V and J genes are TRBV15 and TRBJ1-5. The CDR3 is made up of 15 amino acids. Germline V lookup: CDR1 LNHNV, CDR2 YYDKDF (reference sequence).

This rearrangement joins TRBV5-1 to TRBJ2-1; the TCRdb D gene call, TRBD2, has no DNA to confirm it. This CDR3 contains 13 residues. Germline V gene sequence: CDR1 SGHRS, CDR2 YFSETQ. This CDR3 reads CASSLAGSSEQFF.

The chain recombines TRBV3-1 with TRBJ2-7; there is no DNA to check the TCRdb D call of TRBD2. This CDR3 has 16 amino acids. From germline, CDR1 is LGHDT and CDR2 YNNKEL (reference sequence). The CDR3 spells CASSQDGRESFDELYF.

The chain links TRBV4-3 to TRBJ2-1; TCRdb calls TRBD2, which cannot be checked without DNA. The germline gives CDR1 LGHNA, CDR2 YSLEER. The CDR3 length is 15 residues. This CDR3 reads CASSHGTSAYNEQFF.

The chain uses TRBV12-3 or TRBV12-4 and TRBJ2-3; absent DNA, TCRdb's TRBD2 call cannot be checked. This CDR3 has 17 residues. CDR3 sequence reads: CASQGGKGLAGTDTQYF.

The CDR3 protein is CSAREREAEQFF. The gene calls are TRBV20-1 and TRBJ2-1. The CDR3 length is 12 residues. Germline lookup yields CDR1 DFQATT and CDR2 SNEGSKA (reference sequence).

This chain uses TRBV7-2 with TRBJ2-2; TCRdb outputs TRBD1, but without DNA this stays unchecked. The CDR3 covers 18 residues. The germline gives CDR1 SGHTA, CDR2 FQGNSA. The CDR3 loop is CASSPGGRVYGDTGELFF. Full variable domain (rest looked up from reference TRBV7-2 and TRBJ2-2): GAGVSQSPSNKVTEKGKDVELRCDPISGHTALYWYRQSLGQGLEFLIYFQGNSAPDKSGLPSDRFSAERTGGSVSTLTIQRTQQEDSAVYLCASSPGGRVYGDTGELFFGEGSRLTVL.

The chain links TRBV14 to TRBJ2-7; TCRdb outputs TRBD2, but without DNA this stays unchecked. Per the germline V gene, CDR1 is SGHDN and CDR2 is FVKESK. There are 18 residues in the CDR3. This chain's CDR3 is CASSPDGAGMLSSYGQYF.

The CDR3: CASSFLREGRETQYF. The rearrangement links TRBV27 to TRBJ2-5; TCRdb reports TRBD2, a call that lacks DNA to check it against. Germline V lookup: CDR1 MNHEY, CDR2 SMNVEV (reference sequence). This CDR3 spans 15 amino acids.